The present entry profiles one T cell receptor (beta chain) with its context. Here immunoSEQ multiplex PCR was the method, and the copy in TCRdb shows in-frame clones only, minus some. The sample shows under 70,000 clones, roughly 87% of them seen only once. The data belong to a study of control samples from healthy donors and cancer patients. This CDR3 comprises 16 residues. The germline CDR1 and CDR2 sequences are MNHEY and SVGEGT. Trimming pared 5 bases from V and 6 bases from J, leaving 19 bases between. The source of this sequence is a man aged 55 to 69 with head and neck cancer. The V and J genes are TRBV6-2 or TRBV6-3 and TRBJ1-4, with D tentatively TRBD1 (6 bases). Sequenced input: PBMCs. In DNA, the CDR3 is TGTGCCAGCAGTCCCGGGACACGGGGGTGGTATGAAAAACTGTTTTTT. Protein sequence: CASSPGTRGWYEKLFF.